The 24 T cell receptor beta chains reported below all come from one sample, sequenced in a study of T cell responses to AZD1222 COVID-19 vaccine. Only in-frame clones appear in the TCRdb table, and some are missing; sequencing was by immunoSEQ multiplex PCR. The table lists 70,000 to 75,000 clones, 87% of them singletons. Source: peripheral blood, taken 28 days after the second AZD1222 dose. These TCRs come from an adult who received the AZD1222 COVID-19 vaccine.

The CDR3 DNA is TGCAGCGTGGCGGACAGTAACTATGGCTACACCTTC. Protein sequence: CSVADSNYGYTF. J is TRBJ1-2 and V is TRBV29-1; D is perhaps TRBD1 (6 bases). CDR3 length equals 12 residues. With 6 bases removed from V and 1 base from J, the gap between germline ends came to 9 bases. The germline V gene encodes CDR1 SQVTM and CDR2 ANQGSEA.

The chain employs TRBV7-2 and TRBJ1-1; weak D call: TRBD1 (6 bases). V lost 5 bases to trimming and J lost 8 bases, with 15 bases between them. Germline CDR1 SGHTA, CDR2 FQGNSA. There are 13 residues in the CDR3. CDR3 loop: CASSLETGAEAFF. The CDR3 nucleotides read TGTGCCAGCAGCCTAGAGACAGGCGCAGAAGCTTTCTTT. Full variable domain (outside the CDR3, taken from reference TRBV7-2 and TRBJ1-1): GAGVSQSPSNKVTEKGKDVELRCDPISGHTALYWYRQSLGQGLEFLIYFQGNSAPDKSGLPSDRFSAERTGGSVSTLTIQRTQQEDSAVYLCASSLETGAEAFFGQGTRLTVV.

V and J are TRBV6-1 and TRBJ2-5; D uncertain. The V end was cut by 0 bases, the J end by 5 bases, with 10 bases between. Germline CDR1 and CDR2: MNHNS and SASEGT. The CDR3 has 14 residues. The DNA for the CDR3 is TGTGCCAGCAGTGAAGCCGGCGGCACGGAGACCCAGTACTTC. It is translated as CASSEAGGTETQYF.

The chain couples TRBV11-2 to TRBJ1-1, with D maybe TRBD1 (6 bases). The germline V and J ends were trimmed by 5 bases and 4 bases, with 14 bases remaining between them. The length of the CDR3 is 14 residues. The germline gives CDR1 SGHAT, CDR2 FQNNGV. The CDR3 DNA follows: TGTGCCAGCAGCGAAAGACAGGTAGTCACTGAAGCTTTCTTT. Translation: CASSERQVVTEAFF.

The chain is built from TRBV10-3 and TRBJ1-1; D is ambiguous. Deletions cut 0 bases from V and 4 bases from J, with 12 bases between. Germline loops: CDR1 ENHRY, CDR2 SYGVKD. The CDR3 runs 15 residues. The CDR3 region has the DNA TGTGCCATCAGTGAGTCCGACCTTACCGGCACTGAAGCTTTCTTT. Its translation is CAISESDLTGTEAFF.

The chain has TRBV2 and TRBJ2-5; 9 bases are a match to TRBD2. CDR3 size: 14 residues. J lost 5 bases, V lost 7 bases, and 8 bases had no gene match. In germline, CDR1 is SNHLY, CDR2 FYNNEI. DNA for the CDR3: TGTGCCAGCAAGCTTAGCGGGAGAGGGGAGACCCAGTACTTC. Translating it yields CASKLSGRGETQYF.

The V gene is TRBV6-2 or TRBV6-3, the J gene TRBJ2-1; 8 bases map to TRBD2. The CDR3 consists of 15 residues. Germline loops: CDR1 MNHEY, CDR2 SVGEGT. The V segment lost 2 bases and the J segment 2 bases; nucleotides outside the gene matches: 2. The CDR3 loop reads CASSYSGGTYNEQFF. The CDR3 DNA sequence: TGTGCCAGCAGTTACAGCGGGGGAACCTACAATGAGCAGTTCTTC.

The chain combines TRBV18 with TRBJ2-5; D may be TRBD2 (5 bases). The CDR3 totals 13 residues. Germline assignment: CDR1 KGHSH and CDR2 LQKENI. V shed 6 bases and J shed 5 bases, with 13 bases lying between them. The CDR3 sequence is CASSKTIIETQYF. The CDR3 DNA is TGTGCCAGCTCTAAGACTATTATTGAGACCCAGTACTTC.

The chain carries TRBV14 and TRBJ2-3; 12 positions match TRBD2. Trimming removed 3 bases from V and 6 bases from J; junction bases left unmatched: 7. Germline CDR1 is SGHDN and CDR2 is FVKESK. CDR3 size: 16 residues. The CDR3 is CASSHQTSGSSDTQYF. The CDR3 DNA reads as TGTGCCAGCAGCCATCAGACTAGCGGGAGCAGCGATACGCAGTATTTT.

V gene TRBV10-1 combines with J gene TRBJ2-3, with 9 bases fitting TRBD2. V dropped 0 bases and J dropped 2; count of bases not matched to a gene: 6. The CDR3 spans 17 residues. Germline V gene lookup returns CDR1 WNHNN and CDR2 SYGVQD (reference sequence). CDR3 sequence reads: CASSESQAGGVTDTQYF. DNA of the CDR3: TGCGCCAGCAGTGAGTCTCAGGCGGGAGGGGTCACAGATACGCAGTATTTT.

The chain employs TRBV7-2 and TRBJ1-1; D may be TRBD1 (5 bases). Germline V gene sequence: CDR1 SGHTA, CDR2 FQGNSA. V lost 5 bases and J lost 4, with 11 bases in between. The CDR3 totals 13 residues. Written as DNA, the CDR3 is TGTGCCAGCAGCCTACTAGGGGTCACTGAAGCTTTCTTT. Translation gives CASSLLGVTEAFF.

The rearrangement links TRBV9 to TRBJ2-1; 11 nucleotides agree with TRBD2. J gave up 7 bases and V 2 bases, and 2 bases lay outside the gene matches. The CDR3 extends over 14 amino acids. From germline, CDR1 is SGDLS and CDR2 YYNGEE. The CDR3 protein is CASSVSGRVNEQFF. The DNA of the CDR3 is TGTGCCAGCAGCGTTAGCGGGAGGGTTAATGAGCAGTTCTTC.

The genes are TRBV9 and TRBJ1-4, with 7 bases fitting TRBD1. Germline values: CDR1 SGDLS, CDR2 YYNGEE. J gave up 8 bases and V 4 bases, and 11 bases lay outside the gene matches. The CDR3 consists of 15 residues. The CDR3 spells CASSTYQGVGEKLFF. The DNA of the CDR3 is TGTGCCAGCAGCACCTACCAGGGGGTTGGGGAAAAACTGTTTTTT.

This clone is a singleton in its sample. The chain joins TRBV7-3 to TRBJ2-3, with D possibly being TRBD1 or TRBD2 (5 bases each). V gave up 5 bases and J gave up 6 bases, with 12 bases separating them. The CDR3 has 13 residues. Germline CDR1 and CDR2: SGHTA and FQGTGA. The CDR3 spells CASSPEGLDTQYF. The CDR3 region has the DNA TGTGCCAGCAGCCCTGAGGGGTTGGATACGCAGTATTTT.

This chain joins TRBV6-5 and TRBJ1-2; D not certain. This CDR3 is built from 15 residues. V was cut by 2 bases and J by 1 base, with 11 bases left in between. CDR1 is MNHEY, CDR2 SVGAGI, per germline. CDR3: CASSYTAALNYGYTF. The DNA of the CDR3 is TGTGCCAGCAGTTACACGGCCGCTCTTAACTATGGCTACACCTTC.

The chain links TRBV7-6 to TRBJ2-2; 10 bases line up with TRBD2. Per the germline V gene, CDR1 is SGHVS and CDR2 is FNYEAQ. V shed 2 bases, J shed 7 bases, and the junction held 7 bases outside the gene matches. The CDR3 is 16 amino acids. CDR3 amino acids: CASSLIGTSEIGELFF. CDR3 nucleotides: TGTGCCAGCAGCTTAATCGGGACTAGCGAAATCGGGGAGCTGTTTTTT. Based on the CDR3 plus reference TRBV7-6 and TRBJ2-2, the full variable domain is GAGVSQSPRYKVTKRGQDVALRCDPISGHVSLYWYRQALGQGPEFLTYFNYEAQQDKSGLPNDRFSAERPEGSISTLTIQRTEQRDSAMYRCASSLIGTSEIGELFFGEGSRLTVL.

This clone was picked up one time. This chain connects TRBV7-2 to TRBJ2-3, with TRBD1 matching 10 bases. V was pared by 6 bases and J by 3 bases, with 9 bases of the junction left unmatched. Germline lookup yields CDR1 SGHTA and CDR2 FQGNSA. The CDR3 is 16 amino acids. CDR3 in amino acids: CASRSYPGQGTDTQYF. DNA for the CDR3: TGTGCCAGCAGATCGTATCCGGGACAGGGGACAGATACGCAGTATTTT.

The sample holds a few counts of this clone. This chain uses TRBV10-3 with TRBJ2-7; D remains ambiguous. V lost 6 bases and J 3 bases, leaving 12 bases between the germline ends. This CDR3 is 13 amino acids long. Germline V CDR1 and CDR2: ENHRY, SYGVKD. DNA of the CDR3: TGTGCCATCAGGGCAGGCGATCTCTACGAGCAGTACTTC. This gives the protein CAIRAGDLYEQYF.

This clone came up a few times. The chain has TRBV19 and TRBJ1-1, with D possibly TRBD1 on 5 matching bases. Trimming pared 7 bases from V and 10 bases from J, leaving 16 bases between. The CDR3 extends over 12 amino acids. CDR1 and CDR2 (germline): LNHDA, SQIVND (reference sequence). The CDR3 loop is CASTPVGGTAFF. The CDR3 DNA is TGTGCCAGTACCCCAGTGGGGGGGACAGCTTTCTTT.

A few counts support this clone. The V call is TRBV7-3, the J call TRBJ2-3; 8 bases match TRBD1. With 6 bases clipped from V and 6 bases from J, the junction kept 11 bases outside the gene matches. CDR3 size: 15 residues. Germline values: CDR1 SGHTA, CDR2 FQGTGA. CDR3 sequence reads: CASSKGAGGFDTQYF. In DNA, the CDR3 is TGTGCCAGCAGTAAAGGGGCAGGGGGCTTCGATACGCAGTATTTT. The full variable domain, rest sourced from reference TRBV7-3 and TRBJ2-3, is GAGVSQTPSNKVTEKGKYVELRCDPISGHTALYWYRQSLGQGPEFLIYFQGTGAADDSGLPNDRFFAVRPEGSVSTLKIQRTERGDSAVYLCASSKGAGGFDTQYFGPGTRLTVL.

The V and J genes are TRBV6-5 and TRBJ1-1; 7 nucleotides agree with TRBD1. The CDR3 runs 13 residues. V trimming: 9 bases; J trimming: 4 bases; junction bases outside the gene matches: 8. Germline CDR1 MNHEY, CDR2 SVGAGI. CDR3 protein: CASGQVGVTEAFF. DNA of the CDR3: TGTGCCAGTGGACAGGTGGGCGTCACTGAAGCTTTCTTT.

V and J are TRBV28 and TRBJ1-1; 8 nucleotides match TRBD1. Unmatched junction bases numbered 6, after V lost 2 bases and J lost 1 base. Germline assignment: CDR1 MDHEN and CDR2 SYDVKM. This CDR3 comprises 16 residues. The CDR3 reads CASSLPGTGSNTEAFF. For the CDR3, the DNA is TGTGCCAGCAGTTTACCCGGGACAGGATCGAACACTGAAGCTTTCTTT.

This clone occurred once. V and J are TRBV2 and TRBJ1-6; 8 nucleotides match TRBD1. The CDR3 sequence is 15 residues long. The germline CDR1 and CDR2 sequences are SNHLY and FYNNEI. The V gene end was trimmed by 6 bases and the J gene end by 6 bases; junction bases not matched to a gene: 7. This CDR3 is CASRPNRGINSPLHF. CDR3 DNA: TGTGCCAGCAGACCTAACAGGGGGATTAATTCACCCCTCCACTTT.

V usage is TRBV7-9 and J usage is TRBJ1-2, with D uncertain. V was clipped by 1 base and J by 8 bases, with 17 bases between them. The CDR3 is 15 residues long. Looked up from germline, CDR1 is SEHNR and CDR2 is FQNEAQ (reference sequence). CDR3 nucleotide sequence: TGTGCCAGCAGCTTAGGCGGGGTGGGGTCTGCCGGCTACACCTTC. Its protein is CASSLGGVGSAGYTF.